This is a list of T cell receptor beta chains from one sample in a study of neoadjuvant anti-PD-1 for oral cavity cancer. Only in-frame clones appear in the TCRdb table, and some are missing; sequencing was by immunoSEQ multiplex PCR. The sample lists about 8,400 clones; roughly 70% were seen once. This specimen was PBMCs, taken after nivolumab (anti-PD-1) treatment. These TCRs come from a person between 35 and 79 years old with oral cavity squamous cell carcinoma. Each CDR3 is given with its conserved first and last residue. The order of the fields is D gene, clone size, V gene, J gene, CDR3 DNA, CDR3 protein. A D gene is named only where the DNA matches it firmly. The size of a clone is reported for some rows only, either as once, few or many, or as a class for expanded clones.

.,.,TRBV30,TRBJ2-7,TGTGCCTGGAGTACCTTGAAGGCAGGAAAGAACTACGAGCAGTACTTC,CAWSTLKAGKNYEQYF
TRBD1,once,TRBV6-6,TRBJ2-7,TGTGCCAGCAGGTGGGGACAGGGGTCCTACGAGCAGTACTTC,CASRWGQGSYEQYF
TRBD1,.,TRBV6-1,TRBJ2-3,TGTGCCAGCAGTGTCCGGGACAGGGGGTACACAGATACGCAGTATTTT,CASSVRDRGYTDTQYF
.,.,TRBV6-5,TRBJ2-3,TGTGCCAGCAGCCAACTGGGGTTTAGCACAGATACGCAGTATTTT,CASSQLGFSTDTQYF
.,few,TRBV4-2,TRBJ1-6,TGTGCCAGCAGCCAAGATCGGGCAGGGCCTTCACCCCTCCACTTT,CASSQDRAGPSPLHF
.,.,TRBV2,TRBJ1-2,TGTGCCAGCAGTGAGGTTTCCGACTATGGCTACACCTTC,CASSEVSDYGYTF
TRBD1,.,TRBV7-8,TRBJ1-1,TGTGCCAGCAGCTTAGCGGGGACAGGGGGCACTGAAGCTTTCTTT,CASSLAGTGGTEAFF
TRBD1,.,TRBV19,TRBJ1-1,TGTGCCAGTAGTATGACAGGGGGCATTGAAGCTTTCTTT,CASSMTGGIEAFF
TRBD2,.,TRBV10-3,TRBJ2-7,TGTGCCATCAGTGGACTAGCGGGGGGGGCTAGCGAGCAGTACTTC,CAISGLAGGASEQYF
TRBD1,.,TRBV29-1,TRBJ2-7,TGCAGCGTTGAATTACGACAGGGGATCGACGAGCAGTACTTC,CSVELRQGIDEQYF
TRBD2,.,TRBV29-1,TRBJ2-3,TGCAGCGTTACCCTAGCGGGGGGTAGCACAGATACGCAGTATTTT,CSVTLAGGSTDTQYF
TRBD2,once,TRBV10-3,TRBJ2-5,TGTGCCATCAGTGACTCGCGGGGGGGATTCCAAGAGACCCAGTACTTC,CAISDSRGGFQETQYF
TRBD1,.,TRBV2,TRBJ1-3,TGTGCCAGCAGCCTTATCCTGAGGGGGCGAACGGAAAACACCATATATTTT,CASSLILRGRTENTIYF
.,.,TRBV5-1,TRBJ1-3,TGCGCCAGCTGTGACTCTGGAAACACCATATATTTT,CASCDSGNTIYF
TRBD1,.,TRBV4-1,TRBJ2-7,TGCGCCAGCAGCCAGTCCACAGGGGGCGAGCAGTACTTC,CASSQSTGGEQYF
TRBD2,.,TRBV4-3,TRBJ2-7,TGCGCCAGCAGCGCCCGACTAGCGGGGGAGTACGAGCAGTACTTC,CASSARLAGEYEQYF
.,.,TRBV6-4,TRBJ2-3,TGTGCCAGCAGCCGGGACAGCACAGATACGCAGTATTTT,CASSRDSTDTQYF
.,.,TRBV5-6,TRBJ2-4,TGTGCCAGCAGCTCTCCGGGACTTAGAAACATTCAGTACTTC,CASSSPGLRNIQYF
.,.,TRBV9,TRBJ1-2,TGTGCCAGCAGCGGGCGGTCCTACGGAGGCTACACCTTC,CASSGRSYGGYTF
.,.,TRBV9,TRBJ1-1,TGTGCCAGCAGCCAGTCAGGGTATATGAACACTGAAGCTTTCTTT,CASSQSGYMNTEAFF
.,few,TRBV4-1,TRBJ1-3,TGCGCCAGCAGCCTAACACCAGACCTAAACACCATATATTTT,CASSLTPDLNTIYF
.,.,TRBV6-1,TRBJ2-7,TGTGCCAGCAGTGAATTCGACATAAGGTGGGCTAGCTCCTACGAGCAGTACTTC,CASSEFDIRWASSYEQYF
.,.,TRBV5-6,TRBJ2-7,TGTGCCAGCAGCGGAGGGTACTCCGGTCTGAGGGTCTACGAGCAGTACTTC,CASSGGYSGLRVYEQYF
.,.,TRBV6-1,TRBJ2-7,TGTGCCAGCACGGCACTCCGATCCTACGAGCAGTACTTC,CASTALRSYEQYF
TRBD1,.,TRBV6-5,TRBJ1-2,TGTGCCAGCAGTTGGACGACAGGGACGTTTGGCTACACCTTC,CASSWTTGTFGYTF
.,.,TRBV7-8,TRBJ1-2,TGTGCCAGCAGCTTAGCGCAAGAGGGGCGAGGCTACACCTTC,CASSLAQEGRGYTF
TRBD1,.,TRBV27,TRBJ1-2,TGTGCCAGCAGGATGACAGGGCTCGACTATGGCTACACCTTC,CASRMTGLDYGYTF
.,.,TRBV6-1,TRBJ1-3,TGTGCCAGCCACTCCTCCGGAAACACCATATATTTT,CASHSSGNTIYF
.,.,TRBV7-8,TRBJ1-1,TGTGCCAGCAGCTTTCAGGCCCCTTCGAATACTGAAGCTTTCTTT,CASSFQAPSNTEAFF
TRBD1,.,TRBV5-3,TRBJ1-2,TGTGCCAGAAGCTTAGGGACAGGGGGCGACTATGGCTACACCTTC,CARSLGTGGDYGYTF
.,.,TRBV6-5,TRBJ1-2,TGTGCCAGCACCCGTGGGCACTATGGCTACACCTTC,CASTRGHYGYTF
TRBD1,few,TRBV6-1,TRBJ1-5,TGTGCCAGCAGTGACGGACAGGGGCCCCAGCCCCAGCATTTT,CASSDGQGPQPQHF
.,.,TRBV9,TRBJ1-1,TGTGCCAGCAGCGTAGGAGTAACGGGCACTGAAGCTTTCTTT,CASSVGVTGTEAFF
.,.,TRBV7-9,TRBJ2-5,TGTGCCAGCAGCTTAGCGATGGGGGTACTAAAGACCCAGTACTTC,CASSLAMGVLKTQYF
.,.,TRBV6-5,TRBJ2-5,TGTGCCAGCAGCACGGACCGCCGGGAGACCCAGTACTTC,CASSTDRRETQYF
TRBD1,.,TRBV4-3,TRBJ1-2,TGCGCCAGCAGCCAAGTGGACAGGGGAGGCTATGGCTACACCTTC,CASSQVDRGGYGYTF
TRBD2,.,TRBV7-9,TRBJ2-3,TGTGCCAGCAGCTTAGCGGGACTACGACCGAGCCATACGCAGTATTTT,CASSLAGLRPSHTQYF
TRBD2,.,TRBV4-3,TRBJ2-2,TGCGCCAGCAGCTATCTAGCGGGGGACGGGGAGCTGTTTTTT,CASSYLAGDGELFF
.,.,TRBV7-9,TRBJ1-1,TGTGCCAGCAGCCCTAAGGTCCGTCTGAACACTGAAGCTTTCTTT,CASSPKVRLNTEAFF
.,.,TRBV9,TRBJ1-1,TGTGCCAGCAGCGAATCCGGGGGAGGGAACACTGAAGCTTTCTTT,CASSESGGGNTEAFF
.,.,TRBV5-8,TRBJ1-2,TGTGCCAGCAGCATAGCAGACAGGCGGGGGGATGGCTACACCTTC,CASSIADRRGDGYTF
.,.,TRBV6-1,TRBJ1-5,TGTGCCAGCAGTGAAGCGAGGGGATCTGCTCAGCCCCAGCATTTT,CASSEARGSAQPQHF
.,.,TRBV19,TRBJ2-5,TGTGCCAGTAGTTCTCCCCGTGACAGCTACCAAGAGACCCAGTACTTC,CASSSPRDSYQETQYF
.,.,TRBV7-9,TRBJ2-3,TGTGCCAGCAGCTTAGGGTTGCGGACCCAAAAATTAGATACGCAGTATTTT,CASSLGLRTQKLDTQYF
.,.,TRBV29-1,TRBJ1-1,TGCAGCGTCTCGGGAGGGGGAGAAAAAACTGAAGCTTTCTTT,CSVSGGGEKTEAFF
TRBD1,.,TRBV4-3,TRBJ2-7,TGCGCCAGCAGCCAAGATTGGACAGGGTCCTACGAGCAGTACTTC,CASSQDWTGSYEQYF
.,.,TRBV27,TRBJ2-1,TGTGCCAGCAGTTTCCGAGGGAATGAGCAGTTCTTC,CASSFRGNEQFF
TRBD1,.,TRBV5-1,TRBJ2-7,TGCGCCAGCAGCCTGGGGGGACAGGGATCGAGGAACGAGCAGTACTTC,CASSLGGQGSRNEQYF
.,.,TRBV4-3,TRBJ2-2,TGCGCCAGCAGCCAAGCCCGGAATAGGGGAGGTGAAACCGGGGAGCTGTTTTTT,CASSQARNRGGETGELFF
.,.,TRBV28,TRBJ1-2,TGTGCCAGCAGTTTACGAGGGCTAAAAGGCTACACCTTC,CASSLRGLKGYTF